The 29 T cell receptor beta chains reported below all come from one sample, sequenced in a study of T cell repertoires in cytomegalovirus infection. TCRdb independently ran MiXCR on the reads; one entry per CDR3 protein. This sample carries approximately 200,000 distinct CDR3 sequences, under 30% of them seen once, and the ten largest clones take approximately 30%. The specimen sequenced was PBMCs. The receptors stem from a human donor in good health (CMV status not recorded). Some clones in this sample may be carry-over from other donors' samples.

The J gene is TRBJ1-1, the V gene TRBV2, with TRBD1 matching 8 bases. After removal of 6 bases from V and 4 bases from J, the junction contained 7 bases not matched to a gene. This CDR3 has 14 residues. Germline values: CDR1 SNHLY, CDR2 FYNNEI. The CDR3 loop reads CASSVDREGTEAFF. The CDR3 DNA sequence: TGTGCCAGCAGCGTGGACAGGGAAGGCACTGAAGCTTTCTTT.

Only a few counts were recorded for this clonotype. This sequence joins TRBV10-3 and TRBJ1-4; D is ambiguous. The V end lost 6 bases, the J end lost 7 bases, and 12 bases lay between the germline ends. There are 13 residues in the CDR3. The V gene's germline CDR1 is ENHRY and CDR2 SYGVKD. The CDR3 DNA reads as TGTGCCATCAGGGATAGTCAGACTGAAAAACTGTTTTTT. This sequence encodes CAIRDSQTEKLFF.

This sequence joins TRBV20-1 and TRBJ1-6; possibly TRBD1 for D (5 bases). The CDR3 covers 14 residues. Germline loops: CDR1 DFQATT, CDR2 SNEGSKA (reference sequence). With 4 bases removed from V and 7 bases from J, the gap between germline ends came to 14 bases. The CDR3 here is CSATDGRANSPLHF. For the CDR3, the DNA is TGCAGTGCTACTGATGGCAGGGCGAATTCACCCCTCCACTTT.

The table lists this clonotype with many counts. V gene TRBV4-1 combines with J gene TRBJ1-3; 8 bases align to TRBD1. The germline gives CDR1 MGHRA, CDR2 YSYEKL. The CDR3 has 14 amino acids. V lost 1 base and J lost 4; bases outside the gene matches: 0. The CDR3 DNA reads TGCGCCAGCAGCCAAGGACAGGGGGGAAACACCATATATTTT. It translates to CASSQGQGGNTIYF.

This clonotype was picked up a small number of times. V and J are TRBV6-5 and TRBJ1-3, with 9 nucleotides matching TRBD1. The V segment lost 6 bases and the J segment 0 bases; nucleotides outside the gene matches: 9. The CDR3 has 17 residues. Germline CDR1 MNHEY, CDR2 SVGAGI. The CDR3 DNA is TGTGCCAGCAGCGACCCGGGACAGGGCTTCTCTGGAAACACCATATATTTT. It codes for CASSDPGQGFSGNTIYF.

The V gene is TRBV7-2, the J gene TRBJ2-5, with 11 bases aligning to TRBD2. In germline, CDR1 is SGHTA, CDR2 FQGNSA. With V trimmed by 1 base and J by 5 bases, 9 bases remained unmatched. The CDR3 extends over 17 amino acids. CDR3 bases: TGTGCCAGCAGCTTAGGAGGGGGAGCTAGCGGGGGGGAGACCCAGTACTTC. Protein sequence: CASSLGGGASGGETQYF.

This chain links TRBV15 with TRBJ1-6, with TRBD1 as a possible D gene (6 bases). V was shortened by 0 bases and J by 9 bases, with 18 bases between the two germline ends. CDR3 length: 17 amino acids. Germline CDR1 LNHNV, CDR2 YYDKDF (reference sequence). The CDR3 region is CATSRDSRGTKISPLHF. As DNA, the CDR3 is TGTGCCACCAGCAGAGATTCCCGGGGGACAAAAATTTCACCCCTCCACTTT.

The chain joins TRBV11-2 to TRBJ1-3; D may be TRBD1 (6 bases). This CDR3 is 17 amino acids long. V lost 1 base and J 2 bases, leaving 15 bases between the germline ends. The germline gives CDR1 SGHAT, CDR2 FQNNGV. This chain's CDR3 is CASSLARRTVAGNTIYF. The DNA for the CDR3 is TGTGCCAGCAGCTTAGCCCGACGGACAGTGGCTGGAAACACCATATATTTT.

J is TRBJ2-7 and V is TRBV7-9, with 11 bases that match TRBD1. From germline, CDR1 is SEHNR and CDR2 FQNEAQ (reference sequence). The CDR3 is 17 amino acids. The J segment lost 1 base and the V segment lost 0 bases, leaving 5 bases of the junction unmatched. CDR3 protein: CASSLAGTGGTSYEQYF. CDR3 DNA sequence: TGTGCCAGCAGCTTAGCGGGGACAGGGGGGACTTCCTACGAGCAGTACTTC. Together with reference TRBV7-9 and TRBJ2-7, the CDR3 gives the full variable domain: DTGVSQNPRHKITKRGQNVTFRCDPISEHNRLYWYRQTLGQGPEFLTYFQNEAQLEKSRLLSDRFSAERPKGSFSTLEIQRTEQGDSAMYLCASSLAGTGGTSYEQYFGPGTRLTVT.

The chain combines TRBV7-9 with TRBJ1-1; weak D call: TRBD1 (5 bases). Germline CDR1 is SEHNR and CDR2 is FQNEAQ (reference sequence). Trimming cost V 10 bases and J 5 bases, with 14 bases left between them. CDR3 length equals 12 residues. The CDR3 DNA reads as TGTGCCATCCCGAGGGGCGGGACTGAAGCTTTCTTT. Its translation is CAIPRGGTEAFF.

This clonotype has more than one count but fewer than ten. J is TRBJ2-5 and V is TRBV29-1; D gene ambiguous. Germline CDR1 SQVTM, CDR2 ANQGSEA. V lost 4 bases and J 1 base, leaving 13 bases between the germline ends. The CDR3 is 14 amino acids. The CDR3 region has the DNA TGCAGCGTTGGCTTCCGGCAGGTCCAAGAGACCCAGTACTTC. Encoded protein: CSVGFRQVQETQYF. The variable domain in full, completed from reference TRBV29-1 and TRBJ2-5, reads SAVISQKPSRDICQRGTSLTIQCQVDSQVTMMFWYRQQPGQSLTLIATANQGSEATYESGFVIDKFPISRPNLTFSTLTVSNMSPEDSSIYLCSVGFRQVQETQYFGPGTRLLVL.

The V call is TRBV2, the J call TRBJ2-3; 8 bases are shared with TRBD1. There are 14 residues in the CDR3. With V trimmed by 7 bases and J by 5 bases, 8 bases remained unmatched. CDR1 and CDR2 (germline): SNHLY, FYNNEI. The CDR3, as DNA: TGTGCCAGCATCCAACAGGGGGTAGGAGATACGCAGTATTTT. Translating gives CASIQQGVGDTQYF.

This clonotype has a handful of counts. The rearrangement uses TRBV5-4 and TRBJ1-1, with 7 nucleotides matching TRBD1. The CDR3 covers 15 residues. V trimming: 3 bases; J trimming: 2 bases; junction bases outside the gene matches: 7. Per the germline V gene, CDR1 is SGHNT and CDR2 is YYREEE (reference sequence). CDR3 in DNA: TGTGCCAGCAGCTCGAGGGACAGACCTAACACTGAAGCTTTCTTT. Protein product: CASSSRDRPNTEAFF.

Concerning this clonotype itself: One junction end does not reproduce the germline sequence, and a read error may be involved. CDR3 amino acids: CAGSPRRTSGTYEQYF. The CDR3, as DNA: TGTGCCGGCAGCCCCCGTCGGACTAGCGGCACCTACGAGCAGTACTTC. The chain uses TRBV7-2 and TRBJ2-7, with 10 nucleotides matching TRBD2. The CDR3 consists of 16 residues. Germline-derived CDR1 and CDR2 are SGHTA and FQGNSA.

This clonotype was counted ten times or more. This chain connects TRBV29-1 to TRBJ2-1, with no clear D. V was cut by 8 bases and J by 0 bases, with 14 bases left in between. Germline V lookup: CDR1 SQVTM, CDR2 ANQGSEA. The CDR3 runs 14 residues. CDR3 protein: CSLERSSSYNEQFF. As DNA, the CDR3 is TGCAGCCTCGAAAGGAGTAGCTCCTACAATGAGCAGTTCTTC.

The chain links TRBV6-6 to TRBJ2-3; 8 nucleotides agree with TRBD2. The CDR3 is 13 residues long. The germline V gene has CDR1 MNHNY and CDR2 SVGAGI (reference sequence). Trimming at V came to 3 bases and at J to 6 bases, leaving 2 bases not matched to a gene. CDR3 in DNA: TGTGCCAGCAGTTATACTAGCGGCGATACGCAGTATTTT. It is translated as CASSYTSGDTQYF.

This clonotype is a singleton in its sample. The chain joins TRBV27 to TRBJ1-6, with D possibly TRBD1 on 5 matching bases. CDR1 is MNHEY, CDR2 SMNVEV, per germline (reference sequence). Trimming took off 0 bases at V and 9 bases at J, with 12 bases between the two ends. The CDR3 spans 15 residues. The CDR3: CASSLSGTQSSPLHF. The CDR3 bases are TGTGCCAGCAGTTTATCCGGGACCCAAAGTTCACCCCTCCACTTT.

The chain is built from TRBV10-3 and TRBJ2-5; the match to TRBD1 covers 9 bases. V trimming: 6 bases; J trimming: 5 bases; junction bases outside the gene matches: 10. CDR3 length: 15 residues. The germline V gene encodes CDR1 ENHRY and CDR2 SYGVKD. CDR3 nucleotides: TGTGCCATCAGCATTAACAGGGGGCAGGGGGAGACCCAGTACTTC. Translation gives CAISINRGQGETQYF.

The CDR3, as DNA: TGCAGCGTTGAAGTTGTCTCGAACAATACCTACGAGCAGTACTTC. This gives the protein CSVEVVSNNTYEQYF. The chain joins TRBV29-1 to TRBJ2-7; no definite D call. The V end lost 1 base, the J end lost 2 bases, and 15 bases lay between the germline ends. This CDR3 region has 15 residues. CDR1 is SQVTM, CDR2 ANQGSEA, per germline.

The chain couples TRBV7-6 to TRBJ1-6; D uncertain. Trimming took off 1 base at V and 7 bases at J, with 14 bases between the two ends. The CDR3 is made up of 16 amino acids. Looked up from germline, CDR1 is SGHVS and CDR2 is FNYEAQ. The CDR3: CASSLVFGLTNSPLHF. Written as DNA, the CDR3 is TGTGCCAGCAGCTTAGTGTTCGGGCTAACCAATTCACCCCTCCACTTT.

This clonotype was found a few times. In nucleotides, the CDR3 is TGTGCCAGCAGCCAAGATAAGGGGTACAGGGTCTACGAGCAGTACTTC. Its translation is CASSQDKGYRVYEQYF. V is TRBV3-1 and J is TRBJ2-7; D may be TRBD1 (6 bases). Germline CDR1 and CDR2: LGHDT and YNNKEL (reference sequence). The V end was cut by 0 bases, the J end by 3 bases, with 15 bases between. The CDR3 runs 16 residues.

The gene calls are TRBV7-6 and TRBJ1-1; TRBD1 agrees at 8 bases. Germline V gene sequence: CDR1 SGHVS, CDR2 FNYEAQ. V lost 3 bases, J lost 3 bases, and 3 bases stayed unmatched. This CDR3 comprises 14 residues. CDR3 coding DNA: TGTGCCAGCAGCTTGACAGGGGTGGACACTGAAGCTTTCTTT. Amino acids: CASSLTGVDTEAFF.

The chain uses TRBV5-1 and TRBJ2-5; TRBD1 agrees at 7 bases. CDR3 length: 15 residues. The V and J ends lost 4 bases and 1 base, in that order; junction bases with no gene match: 7. The germline V gene has CDR1 SGHRS and CDR2 YFSETQ. The CDR3 is CASSHWDSPQETQYF. DNA for the CDR3: TGCGCCAGCAGCCACTGGGACAGTCCCCAAGAGACCCAGTACTTC.

In this sample, this clonotype turned up a few times. This rearrangement joins TRBV29-1 to TRBJ1-1; D might be TRBD1 (6 bases). CDR1 is SQVTM and CDR2 is ANQGSEA in the germline V gene. This CDR3 has 13 amino acids. Trimming removed 8 bases from V and 6 bases from J, with 19 bases in between. CDR3 coding DNA: TGCAGCTTCCGGACAGCGCTGTTTGCTGAAGCTTTCTTT. This sequence encodes CSFRTALFAEAFF.

The table lists this clonotype with a few counts. The chain links TRBV4-3 to TRBJ1-2; no clear D gene. The germline V gene has CDR1 LGHNA and CDR2 YSLEER. Trimming left V 1 base short and J 7 bases short, with 10 bases between. This CDR3 has 13 amino acids. CDR3 protein: CASSQGGLGGYTF. The CDR3 coding sequence is TGCGCCAGCAGCCAAGGAGGGTTGGGTGGCTACACCTTC.

The table lists this clonotype with many counts. This sequence joins TRBV7-2 and TRBJ1-2, with 7 bases fitting TRBD1. Germline lookup yields CDR1 SGHTA and CDR2 FQGNSA. CDR3 length: 15 amino acids. With 6 bases clipped from V and 6 bases from J, the junction kept 13 bases outside the gene matches. DNA of the CDR3: TGTGCCAGCAGTCTTAGTCACGACAGGGCCCATGGCTACACCTTC. It translates to CASSLSHDRAHGYTF.

This clonotype is a singleton in its sample. The V gene is TRBV5-4, the J gene TRBJ2-1; D is uncertain. Germline CDR1 SGHNT, CDR2 YYREEE (reference sequence). Trimming took 0 bases from V and 8 from J, leaving 18 bases between them. CDR3 length equals 16 residues. The CDR3 loop is CASSLAKGSFDYEQFF. The CDR3, as DNA: TGTGCCAGCAGCTTGGCCAAGGGCTCCTTTGACTATGAGCAGTTCTTC.

Comments on this clonotype: A junction end diverges from the germline sequence, so it may reflect a read error. The V and J genes are TRBV20-1 and TRBJ1-2, with TRBD1 identical over 7 bases. Germline CDR1 and CDR2: DFQATT and SNEGSKA (reference sequence). This CDR3 has 15 residues. The CDR3 spells CSVRDSPTGWFGYTF. The CDR3 DNA follows: TGCAGTGTTAGAGATTCCCCGACAGGGTGGTTTGGCTACACCTTC.

This clonotype appeared many times. The gene calls are TRBV7-8 and TRBJ1-2, with TRBD1 identical over 7 bases. Germline CDR1 is SGHVS and CDR2 is FQNEAQ. The V and J ends lost 5 bases and 4 bases, in that order; junction bases with no gene match: 13. This CDR3 is 16 amino acids long. In DNA form, the CDR3 reads TGTGCCAGCAGCGCAATCCCGGGACAGCTTTTCTATGGCTACACCTTC. Protein sequence: CASSAIPGQLFYGYTF.